Following are 8 T cell receptor beta chains from one sample sequenced in a study of T cell changes during pregnancy in multiple sclerosis. Here immunoSEQ multiplex PCR was the method, and the copy in TCRdb shows in-frame clones only, minus some. The table includes fewer than 40,000 clones, around 93% detected once. The starting material was CD4+ T cells from peripheral blood mononuclear cells, obtained after pregnancy. The receptors derive from a female donor with multiple sclerosis, enrolled in a pregnancy study.

The chain has TRBV5-6 and TRBJ1-5, with TRBD1 matching 8 bases. The CDR3 runs 16 residues. V was pared by 4 bases and J by 1 base, with 7 bases of the junction left unmatched. Germline assignment: CDR1 SGHDT and CDR2 YYEEEE. CDR3 bases: TGTGCCAGCAGCCTGAACAGGGGGATGAGCAATCAGCCCCAGCATTTT. Translating it yields CASSLNRGMSNQPQHF. Complete variable domain (other parts from reference TRBV5-6 and TRBJ1-5): DAGVTQSPTHLIKTRGQQVTLRCSPKSGHDTVSWYQQALGQGPQFIFQYYEEEERQRGNFPDRFSGHQFPNYSSELNVNALLLGDSALYLCASSLNRGMSNQPQHFGDGTRLSIL.

In its sample, this clone was seen once. The chain joins TRBV2 to TRBJ2-2; D not certain. The CDR3 is made up of 17 amino acids. Germline V gives CDR1 SNHLY, CDR2 FYNNEI. Trimming took off 7 bases at V and 2 bases at J, with 20 bases between the two ends. CDR3 residues: CASNEMQLRINTGELFF. The CDR3 DNA reads TGTGCCAGCAACGAAATGCAACTCCGAATTAACACCGGGGAGCTGTTTTTT. Full variable domain (remainder filled in from reference TRBV2 and TRBJ2-2): EPEVTQTPSHQVTQMGQEVILRCVPISNHLYFYWYRQILGQKVEFLVSFYNNEISEKSEIFDDQFSVERPDGSNFTLKIRSTKLEDSAMYFCASNEMQLRINTGELFFGEGSRLTVL.

The chain combines TRBV7-9 with TRBJ2-5; D gene unclear. CDR1 and CDR2 from the germline V gene are SEHNR and FQNEAQ (reference sequence). This CDR3 comprises 10 residues. V lost 5 bases and J lost 5, with 3 bases in between. In DNA, the CDR3 is TGTGCCAGCAGCCGGGAGACCCAGTACTTC. Its translation: CASSRETQYF.

The table lists this clone with a count of one. The chain joins TRBV27 to TRBJ1-1; D may be TRBD1 (6 bases). This CDR3 is 12 amino acids long. CDR1 is MNHEY and CDR2 is SMNVEV in the germline V gene (reference sequence). The ends were cut back, 5 bases at V and 7 bases at J, with 11 bases in the middle. CDR3 protein: CASSHGQNEAFF. The CDR3 DNA follows: TGTGCCAGCAGTCATGGACAGAATGAAGCTTTCTTT.

This chain joins TRBV6-4 and TRBJ1-2; D is perhaps TRBD1 (5 bases). This CDR3 spans 15 amino acids. Trimming pared 5 bases from V and 4 bases from J, leaving 17 bases between. Looked up from germline, CDR1 is MRHNA and CDR2 is SNTAGT. DNA of the CDR3: TGTGCCAGCAGTCCGGGTGTCGGGGGATTCTATGGCTACACCTTC. Its protein product is CASSPGVGGFYGYTF.

The V and J genes are TRBV5-1 and TRBJ2-1, with TRBD1 identical over 8 bases. J was trimmed by 4 bases and V by 4 bases; bases with no gene match: 4. Germline V lookup: CDR1 SGHRS, CDR2 YFSETQ. The CDR3 is 14 residues long. This CDR3 is CASSKGQAYNEQFF. In nucleotides, the CDR3 is TGCGCCAGCAGCAAGGGACAGGCGTACAATGAGCAGTTCTTC.

This sequence joins TRBV9 and TRBJ1-1; 7 bases line up with TRBD1. V gave up 0 bases and J gave up 5 bases; unmatched junction bases: 1. This CDR3 region has 13 residues. Germline-derived CDR1 and CDR2 are SGDLS and YYNGEE. The CDR3 region is CASSVARGTEAFF. The CDR3 DNA reads TGTGCCAGCAGCGTAGCCAGGGGGACTGAAGCTTTCTTT.

V is TRBV5-4 and J is TRBJ2-1, with a weak D call TRBD2 (5 bases). Germline V gene lookup returns CDR1 SGHNT and CDR2 YYREEE (reference sequence). The CDR3 consists of 13 residues. The V gene lost 4 bases and the J gene lost 8 bases, with 13 bases spanning the gap. CDR3 in DNA: TGTGCCAGCAGCCGAAAAACTAGAGATGAGCAGTTCTTC. It translates to CASSRKTRDEQFF. Filled out from reference TRBV5-4 and TRBJ2-1, the complete variable domain reads ETGVTQSPTHLIKTRGQQVTLRCSSQSGHNTVSWYQQALGQGPQFIFQYYREEENGRGNFPPRFSGLQFPNYSSELNVNALELDDSALYLCASSRKTRDEQFFGPGTRLTVL.